Shown below are 25 T cell receptor beta chains from a single sample sequenced in a study of beta chain features in type 1 diabetes. The authors reverse transcribed all of the isolated RNA, so sequencing captured expressed TCRB transcripts. Measured with immunoSEQ multiplex PCR; TCRdb has only the in-frame clones, and not every one. The sample lists about 40,000 clones, around 60% occurring once. Material: Tregs from blood. The receptors come from a woman aged 30 to 39 in good health.

V and J are TRBV6-5 and TRBJ2-7; possibly TRBD1 for D (6 bases). The CDR3 totals 15 residues. CDR1 and CDR2 from the germline V gene are MNHEY and SVGAGI. The V gene lost 6 bases and the J gene lost 2 bases, with 17 bases spanning the gap. The CDR3 sequence is CASRDPGERPYEQYF. The CDR3 DNA sequence: TGTGCCAGCAGGGACCCAGGGGAGCGCCCCTACGAGCAGTACTTC.

This chain links TRBV7-2 with TRBJ2-3; 11 bases fit TRBD2. V gave up 6 bases and J gave up 4 bases; unmatched junction bases: 9. Germline CDR1 reads SGHTA; CDR2 reads FQGNSA. The CDR3 has 16 amino acids. DNA for the CDR3: TGTGCCAGCAGTCTCAGACTAGCGGGAAGTCCAGATACGCAGTATTTT. As protein: CASSLRLAGSPDTQYF.

The chain links TRBV18 to TRBJ2-5; D possibly corresponds to TRBD1 (6 bases). The J call is doubtful: the DNA matches TRBJ2-7 better. Germline CDR1 reads KGHSH; CDR2 reads LQKENI. The CDR3 covers 14 residues. This CDR3 is CASSPRTETYEQYF. CDR3 nucleotide sequence: TGTGCCAGCTCACCACGGACAGAGACCTACGAGCAGTACTTC.

This chain links TRBV4-3 with TRBJ2-7; the match to TRBD2 covers 14 bases. Trimming cost V 0 bases and J 3 bases; bases outside gene matches: 1. The CDR3 is made up of 16 amino acids. Germline V lookup: CDR1 LGHNA, CDR2 YSLEER. The CDR3 sequence is CASSQETSGRDYEQYF. CDR3 DNA: TGCGCCAGCAGCCAAGAGACTAGCGGGAGGGACTACGAGCAGTACTTC.

This clone was seen a handful of times. The V and J genes are TRBV6-1 and TRBJ2-3; D is possibly TRBD2 (6 bases). V lost 7 bases and J lost 6, with 14 bases in between. Looked up from germline, CDR1 is MNHNS and CDR2 is SASEGT. The CDR3 is made up of 13 amino acids. The CDR3 sequence: CASKRLDQDTQYF. The CDR3 DNA is TGTGCCAGCAAACGACTAGATCAGGATACGCAGTATTTT.

J is TRBJ2-3 and V is TRBV9; 7 positions agree with TRBD2. Trimming took 4 bases from V and 2 from J; bases not matched to a gene: 10. The CDR3 consists of 16 residues. Germline V lookup: CDR1 SGDLS, CDR2 YYNGEE. The CDR3 region is CASSPTAGLLTDTQYF. The CDR3 nucleotides read TGTGCCAGCAGCCCGACGGCGGGACTACTCACAGATACGCAGTATTTT.

The rearrangement uses TRBV9 and TRBJ2-2; no clear D. Trimming cost V 4 bases and J 3 bases, with 13 bases left between them. This CDR3 has 15 amino acids. Germline V CDR1 and CDR2: SGDLS, YYNGEE. CDR3 coding DNA: TGTGCCAGCAGCACAATGACAAGCCACACCGGGGAGCTGTTTTTT. Residues: CASSTMTSHTGELFF.

This clone has only one observation. The J gene is TRBJ2-1, the V gene TRBV28, with 8 nucleotides matching TRBD2. Trimming cost V 5 bases and J 9 bases; bases outside gene matches: 9. There are 14 residues in the CDR3. From germline, CDR1 is MDHEN and CDR2 SYDVKM. CDR3 DNA: TGTGCCAGCAGTCCCATAGCGGGACAAACTGAGCAGTTCTTC. Translating it yields CASSPIAGQTEQFF. The full variable domain, its missing parts supplied by reference TRBV28 and TRBJ2-1, is DVKVTQSSRYLVKRTGEKVFLECVQDMDHENMFWYRQDPGLGLRLIYFSYDVKMKEKGDIPEGYSVSREKKERFSLILESASTNQTSMYLCASSPIAGQTEQFFGPGTRLTVL.

The chain combines TRBV15 with TRBJ2-7, with 8 bases identical to TRBD1. The CDR3 consists of 14 residues. V lost 3 bases to trimming and J lost 5 bases; unmatched junction nucleotides: 6. In germline, CDR1 is LNHNV, CDR2 YYDKDF (reference sequence). The CDR3 bases are TGTGCCACCAGCAGGTTGGACAGGGCCCACGAGCAGTACTTC. Amino acids: CATSRLDRAHEQYF.

The chain has TRBV7-8 and TRBJ2-3, with TRBD1 matching 9 bases. The V segment lost 5 bases and the J segment 4 bases; nucleotides outside the gene matches: 7. Germline assignment: CDR1 SGHVS and CDR2 FQNEAQ. The CDR3 has 15 amino acids. CDR3 in amino acids: CASSRPGQGSDTQYF. CDR3 sequence (DNA): TGTGCCAGCAGCCGGCCGGGACAGGGTTCAGATACGCAGTATTTT.

V usage is TRBV18 and J usage is TRBJ2-1; 7 nucleotides align to TRBD2. CDR3 size: 16 residues. Trimming at V came to 0 bases and at J to 0 bases, leaving 2 bases not matched to a gene. CDR1 is KGHSH, CDR2 LQKENI, per germline. The CDR3 spells CASSPPLASSYNEQFF. CDR3 DNA: TGTGCCAGCTCACCACCACTAGCGTCCTCCTACAATGAGCAGTTCTTC.

The chain has TRBV6-5 and TRBJ2-7, with TRBD2 identical over 13 bases. There are 14 residues in the CDR3. V trimming: 6 bases; J trimming: 3 bases; junction bases outside the gene matches: 2. CDR1 and CDR2 (germline): MNHEY, SVGAGI. The DNA for the CDR3 is TGTGCCAGCAGCCGACTAGCGGGGGGCTACGAGCAGTACTTC. The encoded protein is CASSRLAGGYEQYF.

A few counts support this clone. The chain recombines TRBV7-9 with TRBJ2-3; D is unclear. CDR3 length: 13 residues. Germline loops: CDR1 SEHNR, CDR2 FQNEAQ (reference sequence). The V end lost 5 bases, the J end lost 5 bases, and 11 bases lay between the germline ends. The CDR3 sequence is CASSPGLLDTQYF. The CDR3 DNA reads TGTGCCAGCAGCCCCGGTCTCTTAGATACGCAGTATTTT.

The chain uses TRBV10-3 and TRBJ2-6; 8 nucleotides line up with TRBD1. Germline CDR1 ENHRY, CDR2 SYGVKD. Unmatched junction bases numbered 18, after V lost 10 bases and J lost 1 base. This CDR3 region has 19 residues. CDR3 sequence: CATEPVEGRGPSGANVLTF. The CDR3 DNA reads TGTGCCACCGAGCCCGTTGAGGGCAGGGGGCCATCTGGGGCCAACGTCCTGACTTTC.

The chain has TRBV5-5 and TRBJ2-6; 8 nucleotides align to TRBD2. The junction had 7 bases not matched to a gene; V was cut back by 5 bases and J by 0 bases. There are 17 residues in the CDR3. Germline assignment: CDR1 SGHKS and CDR2 YYEKEE (reference sequence). CDR3 sequence reads: CASRLAGIVSGANVLTF. The CDR3 DNA reads as TGTGCCAGCAGGCTAGCGGGTATTGTCTCTGGGGCCAACGTCCTGACTTTC. Full variable domain (rest looked up from reference TRBV5-5 and TRBJ2-6): DAGVTQSPTHLIKTRGQQVTLRCSPISGHKSVSWYQQVLGQGPQFIFQYYEKEERGRGNFPDRFSARQFPNYSSELNVNALLLGDSALYLCASRLAGIVSGANVLTFGAGSRLTVL.

The V call is TRBV5-1, the J call TRBJ1-6, with D tentatively TRBD1 (5 bases). This CDR3 comprises 15 residues. V lost 0 bases, J lost 4 bases, and 8 bases lay in between. Germline V CDR1 and CDR2: SGHRS, YFSETQ. The CDR3 bases are TGCGCCAGCAGCTTGGACAGGCCTTATAATTCACCCCTCCACTTT. This translates into CASSLDRPYNSPLHF.

This chain's CDR3 is CASSQLAGAREQFF. The CDR3 DNA is TGCGCCAGCAGCCAACTAGCGGGAGCTCGTGAGCAGTTCTTC. This chain connects TRBV4-3 to TRBJ2-1; TRBD2 aligns across 10 bases. This CDR3 contains 14 residues. Germline assignment: CDR1 LGHNA and CDR2 YSLEER. V trimming: 2 bases; J trimming: 9 bases; junction bases outside the gene matches: 4.

The gene calls are TRBV5-4 and TRBJ2-3, with TRBD2 matching over 11 bases. Germline trimming cut 5 bases from V and 7 bases from J; bases unmatched to any gene: 12. This CDR3 has 16 amino acids. From germline, CDR1 is SGHNT and CDR2 YYREEE (reference sequence). The CDR3 nucleotides read TGTGCCAGCAGACCCCGCGGTAGCGGGAGGGTGAATACGCAGTATTTT. Protein: CASRPRGSGRVNTQYF. The complete variable domain, with remaining parts taken from reference TRBV5-4 and TRBJ2-3, reads ETGVTQSPTHLIKTRGQQVTLRCSSQSGHNTVSWYQQALGQGPQFIFQYYREEENGRGNFPPRFSGLQFPNYSSELNVNALELDDSALYLCASRPRGSGRVNTQYFGPGTRLTVL.

V and J are TRBV6-1 and TRBJ2-3; TRBD1 matches 8 bases. The ends lost 7 bases at V and 3 bases at J; junction bases unmatched: 9. CDR1 is MNHNS, CDR2 SASEGT, per germline. This CDR3 is 15 amino acids long. CDR3 in DNA: TGTGCCAGCAAGAAGAGGACAGGGCCGACAGATACGCAGTATTTT. Translating it yields CASKKRTGPTDTQYF.

A few counts support this clone. As DNA, the CDR3 is TGTGCCAGCTCACTAATGAACACTGAAGCTTTCTTT. Translation: CASSLMNTEAFF. This chain joins TRBV18 and TRBJ1-1; D call uncertain. Looked up from germline, CDR1 is KGHSH and CDR2 is LQKENI. The CDR3 is made up of 12 amino acids. Trimming pared 4 bases from V and 0 bases from J, leaving 3 bases between.

V is TRBV7-8 and J is TRBJ2-1, with 7 bases fitting TRBD2. J lost 8 bases, V lost 5 bases, and 15 bases had no gene match. The CDR3 loop spans 16 amino acids. In germline, CDR1 is SGHVS, CDR2 FQNEAQ. CDR3 nucleotides: TGTGCCAGCAGCCTAAGGAGCGGGGTCGAGGGATATGAGCAGTTCTTC. Protein product: CASSLRSGVEGYEQFF.

The chain uses TRBV9 and TRBJ2-1, with D perhaps TRBD2 (6 bases). This CDR3 contains 17 residues. V dropped 2 bases and J dropped 0 bases, with 15 bases sitting between them. In germline, CDR1 is SGDLS, CDR2 YYNGEE. Here the CDR3 DNA reads TGTGCCAGCAGCGTCAGTATCGGGGGAGCCTCCTACAATGAGCAGTTCTTC. Translated: CASSVSIGGASYNEQFF.

The V and J genes are TRBV30 and TRBJ1-1; D is unclear. V was pared by 4 bases and J by 1 base, with 10 bases between. Germline V gene lookup returns CDR1 GTSNPN and CDR2 SVGIG (reference sequence). The CDR3 covers 13 residues. The CDR3 is CAWTPQANTEAFF. DNA for the CDR3: TGTGCCTGGACCCCGCAAGCGAACACTGAAGCTTTCTTT.

V usage is TRBV4-3 and J usage is TRBJ2-1, with D possibly TRBD1 on 6 matching bases. This CDR3 region has 13 residues. CDR1 and CDR2 from the germline V gene are LGHNA and YSLEER. The V and J ends lost 1 base and 7 bases respectively, with 8 bases between them. CDR3 residues: CASSQGQVNEQFF. CDR3 nucleotide sequence: TGCGCCAGCAGCCAAGGACAGGTGAATGAGCAGTTCTTC.

The chain carries TRBV7-8 and TRBJ2-1, with D possibly being TRBD2 (5 bases). V shed 7 bases and J shed 9 bases, with 19 bases lying between them. The CDR3 runs to 14 residues. In germline, CDR1 is SGHVS, CDR2 FQNEAQ. CDR3 in amino acids: CASIVNWGVSEQFF. The CDR3 DNA reads as TGTGCCAGCATTGTCAATTGGGGAGTCAGTGAGCAGTTCTTC. Combining the CDR3 with reference TRBV7-8 and TRBJ2-1 gives the whole variable domain GAGVSQSPRYKVAKRGQDVALRCDPISGHVSLFWYQQALGQGPEFLTYFQNEAQLDKSGLPSDRFFAERPEGSVSTLKIQRTQQEDSAVYLCASIVNWGVSEQFFGPGTRLTVL.